This passage covers 5 T cell receptor beta chains from one sample sequenced in a study of blood T cell repertoires in COVID-19 (dated by TCRdb to 2018 to 2021). The method behind the library was the immunoSEQ multiplex PCR assay. As stored in TCRdb, this immuneACCESS dataset retains in-frame rearrangements with V and J assigned. A fraction of the clones does not appear; measured against another copy, unresolved V genes explain less than half of the discrepancy, and the remainder lacks a known reason. The sample profile shows 85,000 to 90,000 clones; under 85% of them were found once. 11% of the sample is in the top ten clones. Sequencing was done on a sample of peripheral blood. Receptors were obtained from a man aged 65-85 years with acute or convalescent COVID-19.

The chain joins TRBV6-1 to TRBJ1-6; D unresolved. Per the germline V gene, CDR1 is MNHNS and CDR2 is SASEGT. The CDR3 totals 15 residues. V lost 1 base to trimming and J lost 11 bases, with 15 bases between them. CDR3 DNA sequence: TGTGCCAGCAGTGAAGTTAGAGACTTCGGAGCACCCCTCCACTTT. Translated, it gives CASSEVRDFGAPLHF.

This clone was counted a few times. The chain employs TRBV4-2 and TRBJ2-3, with D unresolved. Germline CDR1 and CDR2: LGHNA and YNFKEQ. The CDR3 extends over 15 amino acids. V was trimmed by 1 base and J by 4 bases, leaving 12 bases between them. The CDR3 DNA follows: TGTGCCAGCAGCCAAGCGGGTCCAAGGTCAGATACGCAGTATTTT. It yields the protein CASSQAGPRSDTQYF.

The chain carries TRBV18 and TRBJ1-2, with TRBD1 identical over 7 bases. Germline loops: CDR1 KGHSH, CDR2 LQKENI. The V gene end was trimmed by 3 bases and the J gene end by 6 bases; junction bases not matched to a gene: 10. CDR3 length: 15 amino acids. CDR3 in amino acids: CASSPGADRANGYTF. The CDR3 nucleotides read TGTGCCAGCTCACCTGGGGCCGACAGGGCTAATGGCTACACCTTC.

This chain connects TRBV5-1 to TRBJ1-3; D may be TRBD1 (6 bases). The germline gives CDR1 SGHRS, CDR2 YFSETQ. Between the trimmed V and J ends, which lost 2 bases and 3 bases, there was a span of 9 bases. The CDR3 loop spans 14 amino acids. The CDR3 nucleotides are TGCGCCAGCAGCTTAACAGGGAATGGAAACACCATATATTTT. Its translation is CASSLTGNGNTIYF.

The CDR3 sequence is CASSSQGGEETQYF. In nucleotides, the CDR3 is TGTGCCAGCAGTTCGCAAGGGGGGGAAGAGACCCAGTACTTC. The chain links TRBV6-5 to TRBJ2-5, with D perhaps TRBD2 (7 bases). V was cut by 4 bases and J by 3 bases, with 12 bases left in between. This CDR3 region has 14 residues. Germline CDR1 is MNHEY and CDR2 is SVGAGI.